The rows below give T cell receptor beta chains drawn from one sample of a study of blood T cells in healthy people across ages. Each CDR3 protein is one row after TCRdb ran MiXCR on the 5' RACE reads. The data contain over 1,300,000 distinct CDR3 sequences, approximately 60% of them singletons. The source material was blood. Source of these receptors: a man between 18 and 29 years old in good health. Both conserved end residues are part of each CDR3. Fields, in order: CDR3 DNA, CDR3 protein, clone size, V gene, D gene, J gene. The D gene is left open where the match is weak. Clone size is given for some rows only: seen once, a few or many times, or a class if the clone is expanded.

TGCAGTGCTACCGGGACTGATAACTATGGCTACACCTTC	CSATGTDNYGYTF	.	TRBV20-1	.	TRBJ1-2
TGTGCCAGCAGCCCTAAGGACGGGAAGAACACTGAAGCTTTCTTT	CASSPKDGKNTEAFF	.	TRBV7-9	.	TRBJ1-1
TGTGCTAGTGGTTTGGGGGACAGGGGGTCTAGCAATCAGCCCCAGCATTTT	CASGLGDRGSSNQPQHF	.	TRBV12-5	TRBD1	TRBJ1-5
TGCGCCAGCAGCTTGGTTGGGTTACGCTACGAGCAGTACTTC	CASSLVGLRYEQYF	once	TRBV5-1	.	TRBJ2-7
TGCGCCAGCAGCCAAGAGTTGGTGGACCAAGAGACCCAGTACTTC	CASSQELVDQETQYF	.	TRBV4-1	.	TRBJ2-5
TGCAGCGTTGTCATCCTCTACGAGCAGTACTTC	CSVVILYEQYF	few	TRBV29-1	.	TRBJ2-7
TGCAGCGTTTATCTTTCCTACGAGCAGTACTTC	CSVYLSYEQYF	.	TRBV29-1	.	TRBJ2-7
TGCGCCAGCAGCCAAGATTCGGGACTGTACAATGAGCAGTTCTTC	CASSQDSGLYNEQFF	few	TRBV4-1	.	TRBJ2-1
TGCAGTGCTAGCTTAGGATGGTACCAAGAGACCCAGTACTTC	CSASLGWYQETQYF	few	TRBV20-1	.	TRBJ2-5
TGCGCCAGCAGCCAAGAAAGGGGCTCACCTTACAATGAGCAGTTCTTC	CASSQERGSPYNEQFF	.	TRBV4-1	.	TRBJ2-1
TGTGCCAGCAGCCACTTGGGACAGGGCTATGGCTACACCTTC	CASSHLGQGYGYTF	few	TRBV5-8	TRBD1	TRBJ1-2
TGCGCCAGCAGCCAAGAGGAGGCAGGGGGCAATGAGCAGTACTTC	CASSQEEAGGNEQYF	.	TRBV4-3	TRBD1	TRBJ2-5
TGCGCCAGCAGCTTGGGAGCGGCGGGGGTGCGGAATGAGCAGTTCTTC	CASSLGAAGVRNEQFF	.	TRBV5-1	TRBD2	TRBJ2-1
TGCAGTGCTAGCGCTCTAGCGGGAGTGGACTACGAGCAGTACTTC	CSASALAGVDYEQYF	.	TRBV20-1	TRBD2	TRBJ2-7
TGTGCCAGCAGCCCTACTAGCGGGGGTTTTAATAAGCAGTTCTTC	CASSPTSGGFNKQFF	.	TRBV7-2	TRBD2	TRBJ2-1
TGCAGTGCTAGAGTTATTCGGGGGGCAGGTGTAACTGAGCAGTTCTTC	CSARVIRGAGVTEQFF	.	TRBV20-1	.	TRBJ2-1
TGCAGTGCAGAACTAGCGGGAGATGAGCAGTTCTTC	CSAELAGDEQFF	.	TRBV20-1	TRBD2	TRBJ2-1